The 31 T cell receptor beta chains below were found in one sample sequenced in a study of blood T cell repertoires in COVID-19. Sequencing was performed with immunoSEQ multiplex PCR; in TCRdb, only in-frame clones are kept and a portion is missing. The table shows under 200,000 clones, with approximately 80% occurring only once. The sequencing sample was made of peripheral blood. The receptors come from a human donor in a cohort sampled during active COVID-19.

The rearrangement joins TRBV7-2 to TRBJ1-3; D is unclear. Trimming removed 2 bases from V and 0 bases from J, with 8 bases in between. The CDR3 totals 15 residues. CDR1 and CDR2 from the germline V gene are SGHTA and FQGNSA. CDR3 nucleotides: TGTGCCAGCAGCTTATCGCTTAGCTCTGGAAACACCATATATTTT. Translating it yields CASSLSLSSGNTIYF.

The rearrangement joins TRBV21-1 to TRBJ2-7; TRBD2, as called in the table, went unchecked against the DNA. TRBV21-1 corresponds to a pseudogene. The CDR3 totals 16 residues. The CDR3 is CASSKGRGTLSYEQYF. The CDR3 nucleotides are TGTGCCAGCAGCAAAGGGCGGGGGACTCTTTCCTACGAGCAGTACTTC.

In DNA, the CDR3 is TGTGCCAGCAGCTTCTTCGGGGGTGGAGAGACCCAGTACTTC. It codes for CASSFFGGGETQYF. This chain links TRBV5-4 with TRBJ2-5; D is perhaps TRBD2 (6 bases). Trimming left V 2 bases short and J 4 bases short, with 12 bases between. The CDR3 runs to 14 residues. Germline V gene lookup returns CDR1 SGHNT and CDR2 YYREEE (reference sequence).

This CDR3 reads CASSVHERGCSGNTIYF. The CDR3 DNA reads TGTGCCAGCAGCGTACACGAAAGGGGGTGCTCTGGAAACACCATATATTTT. This rearrangement joins TRBV21-1 to TRBJ1-3; TRBD1, the D gene given by the table, was not confirmed from the DNA. TRBV21-1 corresponds to a pseudogene. The CDR3 sequence is 17 residues long.

The gene calls are TRBV10-1 and TRBJ2-7; weak D call: TRBD2 (7 bases). V lost 6 bases, J lost 5 bases, and 17 bases lay in between. Germline V gene lookup returns CDR1 WNHNN and CDR2 SYGVQD (reference sequence). The CDR3 length is 14 residues. This chain's CDR3 is CASSPGGPGNEQYF. The CDR3 bases are TGCGCCAGCAGCCCCGGGGGGCCGGGTAACGAGCAGTACTTC.

This clone was detected once. The J gene is TRBJ2-3, the V gene TRBV5-1; a possible D gene is TRBD2 (5 bases). The CDR3 is made up of 15 amino acids. CDR1 is SGHRS and CDR2 is YFSETQ in the germline V gene. V lost 4 bases and J 2 bases, leaving 14 bases between the germline ends. The CDR3 DNA is TGCGCCAGCAGCCCCCTAGCTAATCCCACAGATACGCAGTATTTT. Its protein is CASSPLANPTDTQYF.

V usage is TRBV6-5 and J usage is TRBJ2-3; 9 nucleotides match TRBD2. The V segment lost 2 bases and the J segment 4 bases; nucleotides outside the gene matches: 7. This CDR3 region has 16 residues. Germline V gene sequence: CDR1 MNHEY, CDR2 SVGAGI. The CDR3 protein is CASSYRVAGAADTQYF. CDR3 bases: TGTGCCAGCAGTTACAGGGTAGCGGGAGCCGCAGATACGCAGTATTTT.

The V and J genes are TRBV6-5 and TRBJ2-7; D perhaps matches TRBD2 (5 bases). The germline V and J ends were trimmed by 6 bases and 4 bases, with 13 bases remaining between them. Germline V gene lookup returns CDR1 MNHEY and CDR2 SVGAGI. CDR3 length: 13 residues. CDR3 sequence: CASRRRGFYEQYF. The CDR3 DNA reads as TGTGCCAGCAGACGACGGGGTTTTTACGAGCAGTACTTC.

The J gene is TRBJ2-3, the V gene TRBV7-9, with TRBD1 identical over 11 bases. The germline V gene has CDR1 SEHNR and CDR2 FQNEAQ (reference sequence). The CDR3 totals 15 residues. With V trimmed by 5 bases and J by 4 bases, 5 bases remained unmatched. The CDR3 region has the DNA TGTGCCAGCAGCCCGGGACAGGGGGATGCAGATACGCAGTATTTT. It yields the protein CASSPGQGDADTQYF.

The genes are TRBV7-8 and TRBJ1-2, with 9 bases that match TRBD1. CDR1 and CDR2 from the germline V gene are SGHVS and FQNEAQ. Trimming cost V 1 base and J 6 bases; bases outside gene matches: 6. This CDR3 has 15 amino acids. The CDR3 nucleotides read TGTGCCAGCAGCTTAGACCCCGGGACAGGGAATGGCTACACCTTC. Its translation is CASSLDPGTGNGYTF. The full variable domain, with the rest looked up from reference TRBV7-8 and TRBJ1-2, is GAGVSQSPRYKVAKRGQDVALRCDPISGHVSLFWYQQALGQGPEFLTYFQNEAQLDKSGLPSDRFFAERPEGSVSTLKIQRTQQEDSAVYLCASSLDPGTGNGYTFGSGTRLTVV.

The V call is TRBV2, the J call TRBJ1-6; D remains ambiguous. There are 14 residues in the CDR3. Per germline, CDR1 SNHLY and CDR2 FYNNEI. Trimming took 4 bases from V and 8 from J, leaving 12 bases between them. The CDR3 DNA is TGTGCCAGCAGTGCGAGGGTTCTCTATTCACCCCTCCACTTT. Translated: CASSARVLYSPLHF.

This clone appeared once. This chain uses TRBV4-3 with TRBJ2-1, with 9 bases aligning to TRBD2. Germline trimming cut 0 bases from V and 3 bases from J; bases unmatched to any gene: 0. Germline lookup yields CDR1 LGHNA and CDR2 YSLEER. This CDR3 has 15 amino acids. CDR3: CASSQEAGGYNEQFF. The CDR3 coding sequence is TGCGCCAGCAGCCAAGAAGCGGGGGGCTACAATGAGCAGTTCTTC.

The chain has TRBV12-3 or TRBV12-4 and TRBJ2-7; D gene uncertain. V was cut by 4 bases and J by 1 base, with 8 bases left in between. The CDR3 extends over 13 amino acids. The CDR3 region is CASSSQVSYEQYF. The CDR3 nucleotides read TGTGCCAGCAGTTCCCAGGTGTCCTACGAGCAGTACTTC.

V and J are TRBV19 and TRBJ1-2; tentatively, D is TRBD1 (6 bases). The germline gives CDR1 LNHDA, CDR2 SQIVND (reference sequence). This CDR3 has 15 amino acids. V dropped 4 bases and J dropped 0 bases, with 12 bases sitting between them. The CDR3 is CASSTDRNANYGYTF. The CDR3 nucleotides are TGTGCCAGTAGTACTGACAGGAACGCTAACTATGGCTACACCTTC.

The J gene is TRBJ2-7, the V gene TRBV9, with TRBD2 matching over 11 bases. The CDR3 covers 15 residues. J was trimmed by 2 bases and V by 3 bases; bases with no gene match: 4. Germline CDR1 and CDR2: SGDLS and YYNGEE. The CDR3 spells CASSDTSGSTYEQYF. The CDR3, as DNA: TGTGCCAGCAGCGATACTAGCGGGAGTACCTACGAGCAGTACTTC.

This clone was detected only a few times. The genes are TRBV18 and TRBJ2-1; D remains unclear. Trimming took 6 bases from V and 8 from J, leaving 11 bases between them. Germline CDR1 KGHSH, CDR2 LQKENI. CDR3 length: 12 amino acids. The chain's CDR3 is CASSPELDEQFF. The CDR3 DNA follows: TGTGCCAGCTCCCCAGAACTGGATGAGCAGTTCTTC.

This sequence joins TRBV5-1 and TRBJ2-5; maybe TRBD2 (5 bases). Trimming removed 0 bases at V and 1 base at J, with 13 bases between. The CDR3 runs to 16 residues. Germline loops: CDR1 SGHRS, CDR2 YFSETQ. In nucleotides, the CDR3 is TGCGCCAGCAGCTTGGGAGGGCCCCCCTCCCAAGAGACCCAGTACTTC. Amino acid sequence: CASSLGGPPSQETQYF.

This chain links TRBV7-9 with TRBJ1-2; D is unclear. V was trimmed by 5 bases and J by 7 bases, leaving 17 bases between them. The CDR3 runs to 14 residues. Germline loops: CDR1 SEHNR, CDR2 FQNEAQ (reference sequence). The CDR3 DNA reads TGTGCCAGCAGCCGCCAAGACCTCCGGGGTGGCTACACCTTC. It is translated as CASSRQDLRGGYTF.

CDR3 in DNA: TGTGCCAGCAGTTTATTGAAATCTAGAGGTACGCAGTATTTT. Its translation: CASSLLKSRGTQYF. The chain links TRBV27 to TRBJ2-3; D is unclear. V was cut by 1 base and J by 8 bases, with 13 bases left in between. The CDR3 is made up of 14 amino acids. Germline CDR1 reads MNHEY; CDR2 reads SMNVEV (reference sequence).

The chain has TRBV6-5 and TRBJ1-2; D unresolved. The germline V gene encodes CDR1 MNHEY and CDR2 SVGAGI. V shed 2 bases and J shed 5 bases, with 12 bases lying between them. The CDR3 runs to 14 residues. The CDR3 is CASSYGRTAYGYTF. Here the CDR3 DNA reads TGTGCCAGCAGTTACGGGCGGACTGCTTATGGCTACACCTTC.

This clone was observed a few times. The chain links TRBV9 to TRBJ2-7; 10 nucleotides match TRBD1. Trimming cost V 3 bases and J 5 bases; bases outside gene matches: 5. Germline CDR1 is SGDLS and CDR2 is YYNGEE. There are 14 residues in the CDR3. In DNA form, the CDR3 reads TGTGCCAGCAGCGCTTGGACAGGGGGAGACGAGCAGTACTTC. It codes for CASSAWTGGDEQYF.

This clone appeared a single time. The rearrangement uses TRBV10-1 and TRBJ2-7; possible D gene TRBD1, 6 bases. Trimming left V 5 bases short and J 5 bases short, with 13 bases between. The CDR3 is 13 residues long. Germline V gives CDR1 WNHNN, CDR2 SYGVQD (reference sequence). The CDR3 coding sequence is TGCGCCAGCAGTATGCAGGGGAGCAACGAGCAGTACTTC. It translates to CASSMQGSNEQYF.

The genes are TRBV5-1 and TRBJ2-5; weak D call: TRBD1 (6 bases). Trimming took off 4 bases at V and 0 bases at J, with 13 bases between the two ends. The CDR3 runs to 15 residues. Germline V CDR1 and CDR2: SGHRS, YFSETQ. The CDR3 is CASSAGDRYQETQYF. The CDR3 bases are TGCGCCAGCAGCGCCGGTGACAGGTACCAAGAGACCCAGTACTTC.

The rearrangement links TRBV23-1 to TRBJ1-2, with D perhaps matching TRBD1 (6 bases). TRBV23-1 is an ORF; its function is uncertain. Trimming cost V 2 bases and J 2 bases, with 12 bases left between them. The CDR3 runs 15 residues. CDR3 loop: CASSQTQGRNYGYTF. The CDR3 coding sequence is TGCGCCAGCAGTCAAACACAGGGTAGGAACTATGGCTACACCTTC.

The chain has TRBV6-5 and TRBJ2-7; D possibly corresponds to TRBD1 (5 bases). Per germline, CDR1 MNHEY and CDR2 SVGAGI. This CDR3 region has 16 residues. Trimming removed 0 bases at V and 2 bases at J, with 14 bases between. The CDR3 sequence: CASSYSAGIAAYEQYF. The CDR3 DNA sequence: TGTGCCAGCAGTTACTCGGCAGGGATAGCCGCCTACGAGCAGTACTTC.

This chain joins TRBV28 and TRBJ2-7; 9 bases line up with TRBD2. This CDR3 comprises 15 residues. V shed 4 bases and J 6 bases; nucleotides not matched to a gene: 10. Germline V gene data show CDR1 as MDHEN and CDR2 as SYDVKM. The CDR3 spells CASSSPSAGGVEQYF. The CDR3 DNA sequence: TGTGCCAGCAGTTCCCCTTCTGCGGGAGGGGTCGAGCAGTACTTC. Using reference TRBV28 and TRBJ2-7 for the parts outside the CDR3, the full variable domain is DVKVTQSSRYLVKRTGEKVFLECVQDMDHENMFWYRQDPGLGLRLIYFSYDVKMKEKGDIPEGYSVSREKKERFSLILESASTNQTSMYLCASSSPSAGGVEQYFGPGTRLTVT.

This rearrangement joins TRBV4-3 to TRBJ2-1; weak D call: TRBD2 (5 bases). The CDR3 runs to 15 residues. In germline, CDR1 is LGHNA, CDR2 YSLEER. The V end lost 0 bases, the J end lost 9 bases, and 15 bases lay between the germline ends. The CDR3 bases are TGCGCCAGCAGCCAAGACCCCCTAGCTCGGGGTGAGCAGTTCTTC. Encoded protein: CASSQDPLARGEQFF.

The chain carries TRBV9 and TRBJ2-1, with D possibly TRBD2 on 6 matching bases. Trimming removed 3 bases at V and 0 bases at J, with 19 bases between. The length of the CDR3 is 18 residues. Germline V gives CDR1 SGDLS, CDR2 YYNGEE. Here the CDR3 DNA reads TGTGCCAGCAGCGCACCTAGGGACTTCCAGGCCTCCTACAATGAGCAGTTCTTC. Amino acids: CASSAPRDFQASYNEQFF.

This chain connects TRBV27 to TRBJ2-7, with D tentatively TRBD1 (5 bases). Trimming shortened V by 5 bases and J by 0 bases, and 11 bases separated the two germline ends. Looked up from germline, CDR1 is MNHEY and CDR2 is SMNVEV (reference sequence). The CDR3 spans 14 residues. For the CDR3, the DNA is TGTGCCAGCAGTCCACGACAGACCTCCTACGAGCAGTACTTC. Protein product: CASSPRQTSYEQYF.

The chain combines TRBV3-1 (or the pseudogene TRBV3-2) with TRBJ2-5; TRBD2 is a possible D gene (6 bases). Trimming took off 1 base at V and 3 bases at J, with 12 bases between the two ends. The CDR3 has 15 residues. The germline V gene has CDR1 LGHDT and CDR2 YNNKEL (reference sequence). This CDR3 reads CASSQGQGGEETQYF. The CDR3 region has the DNA TGTGCCAGCAGCCAAGGGCAGGGCGGGGAAGAGACCCAGTACTTC.

This chain joins TRBV14 and TRBJ1-6, with D hard to call. Per germline, CDR1 SGHDN and CDR2 FVKESK. V gave up 3 bases and J gave up 4 bases, with 7 bases separating them. This CDR3 region has 14 residues. The CDR3: CASSQGQYNSPLHF. The CDR3 region has the DNA TGTGCCAGCAGCCAGGGCCAGTATAATTCACCCCTCCACTTT. The whole variable domain, filled in from reference TRBV14 and TRBJ1-6, reads EAGVTQFPSHSVIEKGQTVTLRCDPISGHDNLYWYRRVMGKEIKFLLHFVKESKQDESGMPNNRFLAERTGGTYSTLKVQPAELEDSGVYFCASSQGQYNSPLHFGNGTRLTVT.